The entry below gives a single T cell receptor (beta chain) sequence along with its context. Antigen unknown. Some clones are missing from TCRdb's copy, which holds only in-frame ones; the method was immunoSEQ multiplex PCR. The sample lists 150,000 to 200,000 clones; around 90% were seen once. This sample stems from a study of T cell responses to AZD1222 COVID-19 vaccine. At the level of the study: Second-dose intervals near 4 or 12 weeks were combined.

V lost 2 bases and J 2 bases, leaving 11 bases between the germline ends. The CDR3 spans 15 residues. Germline-derived CDR1 and CDR2 are MNHNS and SASEGT. Study-level points and caveats: Clonal diversity was possibly underestimated, and white British individuals and females predominated among donors. Increased Spike-specific TCR breadth and depth were observed after two AZD1222 doses. Only five to seven AZD1222 recipients tested seropositive at baseline.

The sequence came from an adult in good health. The chain employs TRBV6-1 and TRBJ2-3; D is ambiguous. Source: peripheral blood, taken on day 0 of AZD1222 vaccination. The CDR3 bases are TGTGCCAGCAGTGAATGGTTCAGCACCACAGATACGCAGTATTTT. Protein sequence: CASSEWFSTTDTQYF.